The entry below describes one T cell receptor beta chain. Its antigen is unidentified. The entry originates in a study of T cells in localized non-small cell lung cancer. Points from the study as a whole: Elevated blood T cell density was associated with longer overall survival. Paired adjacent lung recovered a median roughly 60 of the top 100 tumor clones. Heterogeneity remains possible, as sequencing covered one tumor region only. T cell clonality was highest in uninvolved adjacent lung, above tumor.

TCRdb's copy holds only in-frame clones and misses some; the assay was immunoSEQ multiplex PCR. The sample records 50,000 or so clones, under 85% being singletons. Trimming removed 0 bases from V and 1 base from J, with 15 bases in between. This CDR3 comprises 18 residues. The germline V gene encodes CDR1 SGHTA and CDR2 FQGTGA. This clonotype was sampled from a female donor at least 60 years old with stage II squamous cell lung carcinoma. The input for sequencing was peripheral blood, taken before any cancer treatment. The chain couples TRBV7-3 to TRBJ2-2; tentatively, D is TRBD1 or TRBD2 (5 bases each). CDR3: CASSLTAFGAGNTGELFF. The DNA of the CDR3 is TGTGCCAGCAGCTTAACAGCTTTTGGGGCGGGGAACACCGGGGAGCTGTTTTTT.